Listed below are T cell receptor beta chains from one sample, sequenced in a study of TIL therapy for anti-PD-1-resistant metastatic lung cancer. Profiled with immunoSEQ multiplex PCR; TCRdb holds only in-frame clones, not every one. The sample has tens of thousands of clones, around 64% seen once. This material consisted of tumor tissue, taken at baseline. The receptors derive from a person aged 25 to 85 with non-small cell lung cancer. Each CDR3 is given with its conserved first and last residue. The D gene is left open where the match is weak. A clone size is listed for some rows: how often the clone was seen (once, few, many), or a class if it is expanded.

v_call	d_call	j_call	clone_size	cdr3_aa	cdr3_nt
TRBV6-1	.	TRBJ2-7	.	CASSEMATEQYF	TGTGCCAGCAGTGAAATGGCGACCGAGCAGTACTTC
TRBV11-3	.	TRBJ2-7	.	CASSIEATYEQYF	TGTGCCAGCAGCATTGAGGCTACGTACGAGCAGTACTTC
TRBV5-1	.	TRBJ2-7	few	CASSLRTSKSYEQYF	TGCGCCAGCAGCTTACGGACCAGTAAGAGCTACGAGCAGTACTTC
TRBV21-1	.	TRBJ1-1	medium-sized	CASSNPSRGGTEAFF	TGTGCCAGCAGCAACCCTAGTCGCGGGGGCACTGAAGCTTTCTTT
TRBV4-1	.	TRBJ1-4	.	CASSQGRVANEKLFF	TGCGCCAGCAGCCAAGGGCGGGTAGCGAATGAAAAACTGTTTTTT
TRBV7-9	.	TRBJ1-1	.	CASRVAGEGTEAFF	TGTGCCAGCAGGGTAGCGGGGGAAGGTACTGAAGCTTTCTTT
TRBV4-1	.	TRBJ2-7	few	CASSRLAAQEQYF	TGCGCCAGCAGTCGGCTAGCTGCTCAAGAGCAGTACTTC
TRBV15	TRBD1	TRBJ1-1	few	CATRWGQGGIAFF	TGTGCCACCAGATGGGGACAGGGAGGAATAGCTTTCTTT
TRBV9	.	TRBJ2-7	few	CASSEGMTGGEQYF	TGTGCCAGCAGCGAGGGTATGACAGGCGGCGAGCAGTACTTC
TRBV5-6	.	TRBJ2-2	few	CASSLAQGKEYGELFF	TGTGCCAGCAGCTTGGCTCAGGGTAAGGAGTACGGGGAGCTGTTTTTT
TRBV19	TRBD1	TRBJ2-3	.	CASWQTGASTDTQYF	TGTGCCAGTTGGCAGACAGGGGCAAGCACAGATACGCAGTATTTT
TRBV11-2	.	TRBJ2-1	.	CASSSGHEQFF	TGTGCCAGCAGCTCAGGGCATGAGCAGTTCTTC
TRBV5-6	.	TRBJ1-2	medium-sized	CASSLVQGNYGYTF	TGTGCCAGCAGCTTGGTCCAGGGTAACTATGGCTACACCTTC
TRBV28	TRBD2	TRBJ2-1	.	CASSLGGYHNEQFF	TGTGCCAGCAGTTTGGGAGGGTATCACAATGAGCAGTTCTTC
TRBV28	.	TRBJ2-5	once	CASSLRGTETQYF	TGTGCCAGCAGTTTACGAGGGACAGAGACCCAGTACTTC
TRBV6-5	.	TRBJ2-4	.	CASSYSGVGKNIQYF	TGTGCCAGCAGTTACTCTGGGGTCGGCAAAAACATTCAGTACTTC
TRBV4-1	TRBD2	TRBJ2-1	.	CASSQTLAGVSLGNEQFF	TGCGCCAGCAGCCAGACTCTAGCGGGAGTTTCTCTGGGCAATGAGCAGTTCTTC
TRBV6-4	.	TRBJ1-2	few	CASSEGGYGYTF	TGTGCCAGCAGTGAAGGGGGCTATGGCTACACCTTC
TRBV5-3	.	TRBJ1-6	.	CARVGSPLHF	TGTGCCAGAGTTGGCTCACCCCTCCACTTT
TRBV6-6	.	TRBJ1-1	.	CASSVRATEAFF	TGTGCCAGCTCCGTCAGGGCCACTGAAGCTTTCTTT
TRBV18	TRBD1	TRBJ1-2	.	CASSPIPTGTGITNYGYTF	TGTGCCAGCTCACCTATACCGACCGGGACAGGGATCACTAACTATGGCTACACCTTC
TRBV2	.	TRBJ2-2	.	CASSGGGELFF	TGTGCCAGCAGTGGAGGCGGGGAGCTGTTTTTT
TRBV27	TRBD1	TRBJ1-6	few	CASSWGQGPSPLHF	TGTGCCAGCAGTTGGGGACAGGGGCCGTCACCCCTCCACTTT
TRBV11-2	TRBD2	TRBJ2-5	.	CASSLDLFGLAGPKETQYF	TGTGCCAGCAGCTTAGATCTTTTTGGACTAGCGGGCCCGAAAGAGACCCAGTACTTC
TRBV14	.	TRBJ2-5	.	CASSDYKVGQGETQYF	TGTGCCAGCAGCGACTATAAGGTCGGGCAGGGAGAGACCCAGTACTTC
TRBV9	.	TRBJ1-1	.	CASSVTARTEAFF	TGTGCCAGCAGCGTAACAGCTCGCACTGAAGCTTTCTTT
TRBV6-6	.	TRBJ2-7	once	CASTKTGTGPYEQYF	TGTGCCAGCACCAAGACCGGGACCGGGCCTTACGAGCAGTACTTC
TRBV13	.	TRBJ2-5	once	CASSPSRGETQYF	TGTGCCAGCAGCCCAAGTCGGGGGGAGACCCAGTACTTC
TRBV9	TRBD2	TRBJ2-5	once	CASSVGGGQETQYF	TGTGCCAGCAGCGTAGGCGGGGGACAAGAGACCCAGTACTTC
TRBV15	.	TRBJ2-5	.	CATSSYGPGVKTQYF	TGTGCCACCAGCAGCTACGGGCCCGGGGTAAAGACCCAGTACTTC
TRBV9	.	TRBJ1-5	.	CASSVAGRSNQPQHF	TGTGCCAGCAGCGTAGCTGGGAGAAGCAATCAGCCCCAGCATTTT